This T cell receptor (beta chain) was captured by sequencing in a study of shared clonotypes between healthy human individuals. Looking at the study overall: A couple of female and a few male donors aged 18 to 49 were enrolled. Regarding the study as a whole: Non-shared clonotypes had lower generation probabilities than clonotypes shared by all four sorted-subset donors.

CD45RO-negative CD8 cells positively selected for CCR7 made up the naive population, which excluded terminally differentiated effector memory CD45RA+ cells. Donors comprised only Caucasian adults living in Nashville, Tennessee. Comment on this clone: The antigen remains unidentified.

Profiled with immunoSEQ multiplex PCR; TCRdb holds only in-frame clones, not every one. Found here are around 2,000,000 clones, approximately 94% of them singletons; the top ten hold more than 0.95%. The CDR3 has 17 amino acids. Trimming took off 3 bases at V and 1 base at J, with 17 bases between the two ends. Germline V gives CDR1 SGHDT, CDR2 YYEEEE. This TCR was sampled from a man aged 18 to 29 in good health. The chain couples TRBV5-6 to TRBJ2-1; tentative D call: TRBD2 (6 bases). Source material: naive CD8+ T cells sorted from blood. The DNA of the CDR3 is TGTGCCAGCAGCTCCCCCCGGGGTCGGGGGTCCTACAATGAGCAGTTCTTC. Protein: CASSSPRGRGSYNEQFF.